The source of this TCR beta chain is a study of brain T cells in children with intractable seizures. Surgery cases with the highest brain T cell transcript signatures were chosen for sequencing. Study results and caveats: Only CDR3 sequence similarity suggested viral specificity, without known HCMV serostatus. Clones missing pre-surgery may reflect undersampling of that blood sample.

Libraries were prepared by immunoSEQ multiplex PCR; TCRdb keeps only in-frame clonotypes and omits some of them. The sample records fewer than 85,000 clones, 85% to 95% being singletons. A remark on this clone: Its antigen is not identified.

Per the germline V gene, CDR1 is LNHDA and CDR2 is SQIVND (reference sequence). The CDR3 is made up of 13 amino acids. Between the trimmed V and J ends, which lost 10 bases and 7 bases, there was a span of 14 bases. This clonotype was obtained from a boy less than two years old with tuberous sclerosis and intractable seizures. The chain joins TRBV19 to TRBJ1-6; no clear D gene. This material consisted of peripheral blood, taken at surgery. CDR3 sequence reads: CATSPEANSPLHF. The CDR3 coding sequence is TGTGCCACCAGTCCGGAGGCCAATTCACCCCTCCACTTT.